The next 13 T cell receptor beta chains were all read from a single sample in a study of cytomegalovirus exposure and HLA in healthy donors. The PCR made use of 60 Vbeta and 13 Jbeta primers. Profiled with immunoSEQ multiplex PCR; TCRdb holds only in-frame clones, not every one. The sample has a few hundred thousand clones, approximately 82% seen once. Material for sequencing was PBMCs. All receptors derive from a woman in her forties in good health and CMV-seronegative.

The V call is TRBV11-3, the J call TRBJ1-1, with 7 bases aligning to TRBD1. The CDR3 is 14 residues long. The V and J ends lost 5 bases and 7 bases, in that order; junction bases with no gene match: 10. The germline gives CDR1 SGHNT, CDR2 YENEEA. This CDR3 is CASSTRDSSVEAFF. For the CDR3, the DNA is TGTGCCAGCAGCACACGGGACAGCAGCGTTGAAGCTTTCTTT.

The gene calls are TRBV6-1 and TRBJ1-4; unclear D gene. Germline V gives CDR1 MNHNS, CDR2 SASEGT. This CDR3 is built from 17 residues. V shed 0 bases and J shed 0 bases, with 11 bases lying between them. The CDR3 sequence: CASSEARSRATNEKLFF. The CDR3 DNA sequence: TGTGCCAGCAGTGAAGCTAGGAGTCGGGCAACTAATGAAAAACTGTTTTTT.

Note on this clone: Additional DNA sequences in this sample encode the identical CDR3. CDR3 DNA: TGTGCCAGCAGTTATGGACAGGGCTACGAGCAGTACTTC. This translates into CASSYGQGYEQYF. V usage is TRBV27 and J usage is TRBJ2-7; the match to TRBD1 covers 8 bases. Losses at the gene ends were 4 bases for V and 3 bases for J; bases not matched to a gene: 2. The CDR3 loop spans 13 amino acids. Germline V gene data show CDR1 as MNHEY and CDR2 as SMNVEV (reference sequence).

The V gene is TRBV5-1, the J gene TRBJ2-7; TRBD1 is a possible D gene (5 bases). CDR1 is SGHRS and CDR2 is YFSETQ in the germline V gene. V dropped 4 bases and J dropped 2 bases, with 13 bases sitting between them. There are 14 residues in the CDR3. The DNA of the CDR3 is TGCGCCAGCAGCGCCCAGGGTATAACCTACGAGCAGTACTTC. It specifies CASSAQGITYEQYF.

V gene TRBV7-9 combines with J gene TRBJ1-1, with unresolved D. Trimming stripped 1 base from V and 7 bases from J, with 10 bases between. CDR1 is SEHNR, CDR2 FQNEAQ, per germline (reference sequence). The CDR3 spans 13 residues. This chain's CDR3 is CASSLGTVGEAFF. In DNA form, the CDR3 reads TGTGCCAGCAGCTTAGGGACTGTTGGTGAAGCTTTCTTT.

The chain links TRBV2 to TRBJ2-7; TRBD2 might be the D (5 bases). CDR3 length: 12 residues. Germline assignment: CDR1 SNHLY and CDR2 FYNNEI. The V end lost 2 bases, the J end lost 6 bases, and 8 bases lay between the germline ends. Here the CDR3 reads CASSEIAGEQYF. CDR3 bases: TGTGCCAGCAGTGAAATCGCGGGCGAGCAGTACTTC.

Only a few counts were recorded for this clone. V is TRBV4-3 and J is TRBJ2-7; 10 bases align to TRBD2. V lost 0 bases and J lost 2; bases outside the gene matches: 10. This CDR3 contains 18 residues. Per the germline V gene, CDR1 is LGHNA and CDR2 is YSLEER. CDR3 region: CASSQDRSGGASTYEQYF. CDR3 bases: TGCGCCAGCAGCCAAGATCGGAGCGGGGGGGCCTCAACCTACGAGCAGTACTTC.

The chain recombines TRBV7-3 with TRBJ2-1; D may be TRBD1 (5 bases). The CDR3 loop spans 14 amino acids. V was trimmed by 2 bases and J by 8 bases, leaving 13 bases between them. Per germline, CDR1 SGHTA and CDR2 FQGTGA. The CDR3 reads CASSLQGTIDEQFF. The CDR3 region has the DNA TGTGCCAGCAGCTTACAGGGAACCATCGATGAGCAGTTCTTC.

The genes are TRBV29-1 and TRBJ1-5; 9 nucleotides line up with TRBD1. Germline V gives CDR1 SQVTM, CDR2 ANQGSEA. The CDR3 spans 12 residues. The CDR3 DNA reads TGCACCCTACGGACAGGGGTCCAGCCCCAGCATTTT. Its protein is CTLRTGVQPQHF.

The J gene is TRBJ2-5, the V gene TRBV4-3, with 7 bases aligning to TRBD1. With V trimmed by 2 bases and J by 1 base, 4 bases remained unmatched. Germline V lookup: CDR1 LGHNA, CDR2 YSLEER. The CDR3 is 15 amino acids. The CDR3 DNA reads TGCGCCAGCAGCCAAACCGGGACAGCCCAAGAGACCCAGTACTTC. This encodes CASSQTGTAQETQYF.

V usage is TRBV2 and J usage is TRBJ2-2, with 9 bases fitting TRBD2. Germline CDR1 SNHLY, CDR2 FYNNEI. This CDR3 has 16 residues. The V segment lost 5 bases and the J segment 3 bases; nucleotides outside the gene matches: 7. CDR3: CASSPRRGGDTGELFF. DNA for the CDR3: TGTGCCAGCAGTCCCAGGCGGGGGGGCGACACCGGGGAGCTGTTTTTT.

V and J are TRBV19 and TRBJ1-5; a possible D gene is TRBD1 (6 bases). Germline CDR1 and CDR2: LNHDA and SQIVND (reference sequence). Trimming stripped 2 bases from V and 6 bases from J, with 14 bases between. The CDR3 runs 15 residues. The CDR3 spells CASSINTGSGQPQHF. In nucleotides, the CDR3 is TGTGCCAGTAGTATAAATACAGGGAGCGGTCAGCCCCAGCATTTT.

The genes are TRBV2 and TRBJ2-7; 7 bases line up with TRBD1. The ends lost 4 bases at V and 3 bases at J; junction bases unmatched: 6. From germline, CDR1 is SNHLY and CDR2 FYNNEI. The CDR3 sequence is 14 residues long. CDR3 residues: CASSGQGVGYEQYF. CDR3 bases: TGTGCCAGCAGTGGACAGGGAGTTGGCTACGAGCAGTACTTC.